This TCR beta chain was sequenced for a study of CD4 T cells in relation to SARS-CoV-2 and coronaviruses. General observations from the study: The assay detects memory recall responses, not culture-primed primary responses.

Clones were sequenced by immunoSEQ multiplex PCR, and TCRdb holds only the in-frame ones, with some missing. The sample yields more than 55,000 clones, 86% seen once. Note on this clone: Its antigen is as yet unknown.

This CDR3 comprises 15 residues. Germline CDR1 and CDR2: SGHRS and YFSETQ. J was trimmed by 9 bases and V by 4 bases; bases with no gene match: 12. CD4+ T cells from unexposed donors were obtained before the COVID-19 pandemic (2011-2018). Naive and memory CD4+ T cells came from enriched cryopreserved PBMCs. Sequencing was done on a sample of memory CD4+ T cells from PBMCs. V is TRBV5-1 and J is TRBJ2-1; 8 positions match TRBD1. This TCR came from a human donor in good health. Written as DNA, the CDR3 is TGCGCCAGCAGCGACCAGGGGGCGCGCAGTCCTGAGCAGTTCTTC. This sequence encodes CASSDQGARSPEQFF. The whole variable domain, filled in from reference TRBV5-1 and TRBJ2-1, reads KAGVTQTPRYLIKTRGQQVTLSCSPISGHRSVSWYQQTPGQGLQFLFEYFSETQRNKGNFPGRFSGRQFSNSRSEMNVSTLELGDSALYLCASSDQGARSPEQFFGPGTRLTVL.